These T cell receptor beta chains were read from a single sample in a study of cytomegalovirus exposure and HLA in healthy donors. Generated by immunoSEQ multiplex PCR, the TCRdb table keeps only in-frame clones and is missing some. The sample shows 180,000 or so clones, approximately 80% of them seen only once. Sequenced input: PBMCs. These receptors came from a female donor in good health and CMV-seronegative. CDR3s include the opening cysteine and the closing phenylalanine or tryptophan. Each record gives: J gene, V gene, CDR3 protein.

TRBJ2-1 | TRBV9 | CASSPKGGNDNEQFF
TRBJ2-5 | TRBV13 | CASSWRTGGMGETQYF
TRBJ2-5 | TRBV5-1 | CASSLAREGETQYF
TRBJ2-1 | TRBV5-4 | CASSHPGDSYNEQFF
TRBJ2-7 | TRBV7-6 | CASSNQAGDHEQYF
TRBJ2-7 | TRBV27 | CASSLKTGTYEQYF
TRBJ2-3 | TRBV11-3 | CASSLGSSGGADTQYF
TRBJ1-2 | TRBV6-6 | CASSSAEVYGYTF
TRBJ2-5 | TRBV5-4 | CASQPGLAEETQYF
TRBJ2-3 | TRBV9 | CASSADRGRTDTQYF
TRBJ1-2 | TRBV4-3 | CASSQDQGGAGGYTF
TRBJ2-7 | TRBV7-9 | CASSPLGQGASYEQYF
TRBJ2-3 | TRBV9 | CASGGAGADTQYF
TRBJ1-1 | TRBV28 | CASRAGLVNTEAFF
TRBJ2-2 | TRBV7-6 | CASSHPGGTTGELFF
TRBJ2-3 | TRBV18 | CASGDRFRNTDTQYF
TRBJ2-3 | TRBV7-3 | CASSSNTDTQYF
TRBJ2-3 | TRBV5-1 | CASRIRAKGTDTQYF
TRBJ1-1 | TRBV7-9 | CASSWDSLEAFF
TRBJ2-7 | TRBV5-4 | CASSMGQGSYEQYF
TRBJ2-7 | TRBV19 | CASSTRGGPFSSYEQYF
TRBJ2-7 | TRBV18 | CASSPASGGPYEQYF